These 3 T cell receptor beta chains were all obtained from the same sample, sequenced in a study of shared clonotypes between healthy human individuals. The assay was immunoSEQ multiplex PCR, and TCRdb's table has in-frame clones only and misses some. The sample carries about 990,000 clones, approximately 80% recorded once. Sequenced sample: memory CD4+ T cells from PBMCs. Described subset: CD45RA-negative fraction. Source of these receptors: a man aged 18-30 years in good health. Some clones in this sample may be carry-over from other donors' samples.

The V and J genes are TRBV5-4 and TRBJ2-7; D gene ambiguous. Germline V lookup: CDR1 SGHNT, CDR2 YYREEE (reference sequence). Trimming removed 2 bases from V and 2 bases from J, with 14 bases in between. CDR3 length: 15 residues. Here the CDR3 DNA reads TGTGCCAGCAGCTTTCGTCAGCCACTAACCTACGAGCAGTACTTC. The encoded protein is CASSFRQPLTYEQYF. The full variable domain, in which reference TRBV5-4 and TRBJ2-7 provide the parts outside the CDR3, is ETGVTQSPTHLIKTRGQQVTLRCSSQSGHNTVSWYQQALGQGPQFIFQYYREEENGRGNFPPRFSGLQFPNYSSELNVNALELDDSALYLCASSFRQPLTYEQYFGPGTRLTVT.

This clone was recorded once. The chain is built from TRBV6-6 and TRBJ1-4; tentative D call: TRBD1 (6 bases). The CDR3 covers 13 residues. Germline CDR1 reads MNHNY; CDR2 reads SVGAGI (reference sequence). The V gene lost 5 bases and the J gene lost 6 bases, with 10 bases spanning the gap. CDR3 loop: CASSAGGYEKLFF. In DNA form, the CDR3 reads TGTGCCAGCAGTGCCGGGGGCTATGAAAAACTGTTTTTT.

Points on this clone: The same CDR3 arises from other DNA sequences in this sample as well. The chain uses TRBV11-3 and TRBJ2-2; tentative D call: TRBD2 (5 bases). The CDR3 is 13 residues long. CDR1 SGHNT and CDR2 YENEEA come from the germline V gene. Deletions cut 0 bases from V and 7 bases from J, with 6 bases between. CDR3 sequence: CASSLEEGGELFF. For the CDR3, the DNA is TGTGCCAGCAGCTTAGAAGAGGGCGGGGAGCTGTTTTTT.